This TCR beta chain was obtained from a study of blood T cell repertoires in COVID-19. Turning to the study itself: Material from acute and convalescent COVID-19 was sourced from the United States, Italy and Spain. From T cells, B-cell-depleted T cells, or PBMCs came the material, which was cDNA or gDNA.

Seattle enrolled patients during active infection and tracked them longitudinally. Authors' analysis steps: Cell counts per sample came from amplifying reference gene primers. Profiling relied on immunoSEQ multiplex PCR, and the TCRdb table lists in-frame clones only, not all of them. V and J calls and clone size are copied from that table; D and trimming were computed from the DNA. Here the sample spans about 180,000 clones, 75% to 90% being singletons. Germline V gives CDR1 SGHRS, CDR2 YFSETQ. With 3 bases clipped from V and 4 bases from J, the junction kept 6 bases outside the gene matches. The CDR3 contains 15 residues.

This chain connects TRBV5-1 to TRBJ2-2, with TRBD2 matching 7 bases. Input material: peripheral blood. The source of this sequence is a woman in her seventies with COVID-19, enrolled during active disease. CDR3 loop: CASSYGGEGTGELFF. DNA of the CDR3: TGCGCCAGCAGCTACGGAGGGGAGGGCACCGGGGAGCTGTTTTTT.